Shown below are 18 T cell receptor beta chains from a single sample sequenced in a study of beta chain features in type 1 diabetes. Broader study findings: Significant though moderate, a shortening of TCRB CDR3s appeared in all four CD4+ subsets of Type 1 diabetes patients.

For these receptors, no antigen is known. The whole isolated RNA underwent reverse transcription, so sequencing captured expressed TCRB transcripts. Sequencing was performed with immunoSEQ multiplex PCR; in TCRdb, only in-frame clones are kept and a portion is missing. The data hold roughly 160,000 clones, with under 9.5% observed a single time. Sequencing was done on a sample of central memory CD4+ T cells from blood. The receptors here all came from a man aged 18 to 29 with type 1 diabetes.

The rearrangement links TRBV30 to TRBJ1-6; D unclear. V was cut by 5 bases and J by 4 bases, with 9 bases left in between. CDR3 size: 13 residues. The germline gives CDR1 GTSNPN, CDR2 SVGIG (reference sequence). The CDR3 region is CAWGPPYNSPLHF. DNA for the CDR3: TGTGCCTGGGGCCCCCCGTATAATTCACCCCTCCACTTT.

The rearrangement uses TRBV9 and TRBJ1-6, with 7 bases identical to TRBD1. Trimming took 3 bases from V and 0 from J; bases not matched to a gene: 3. Per the germline V gene, CDR1 is SGDLS and CDR2 is YYNGEE. The length of the CDR3 is 16 residues. DNA for the CDR3: TGTGCCAGCAGCGCGTCAGGGGGCTCCTATAATTCACCCCTCCACTTT. Translated, it gives CASSASGGSYNSPLHF.

This chain joins TRBV29-1 and TRBJ2-5, with a weak D call TRBD1 (5 bases). The CDR3 consists of 11 residues. Between the trimmed V and J ends, which lost 3 bases and 8 bases, there was a span of 10 bases. Germline V gene sequence: CDR1 SQVTM, CDR2 ANQGSEA. The CDR3 loop is CSVDGWGTQYF. The CDR3 DNA follows: TGCAGCGTTGACGGGTGGGGCACCCAGTACTTC. The full variable domain, completed using reference TRBV29-1 and TRBJ2-5, is SAVISQKPSRDICQRGTSLTIQCQVDSQVTMMFWYRQQPGQSLTLIATANQGSEATYESGFVIDKFPISRPNLTFSTLTVSNMSPEDSSIYLCSVDGWGTQYFGPGTRLLVL.

This clone was counted between two and nine times. This sequence joins TRBV4-1 and TRBJ2-4; TRBD2 matches 7 bases. V was pared by 3 bases and J by 7 bases, with 6 bases of the junction left unmatched. The CDR3 length is 14 residues. Germline V gene sequence: CDR1 MGHRA, CDR2 YSYEKL. CDR3 sequence (DNA): TGCGCCAGCAGCCAGGGCTGGGGGGGGAACATTCAGTACTTC. It yields the protein CASSQGWGGNIQYF.

In its sample, this clone was seen a few times. This chain links TRBV10-3 with TRBJ2-5; possible D gene TRBD2, 6 bases. This CDR3 is 17 amino acids long. Trimming stripped 0 bases from V and 1 base from J, with 15 bases between. The germline V gene encodes CDR1 ENHRY and CDR2 SYGVKD. The CDR3 DNA reads as TGTGCCATCAGTGAGTCGAATGGCGGGGCGACCCAAGAGACCCAGTACTTC. Encoded protein: CAISESNGGATQETQYF.

This clone was seen only a few times. The chain joins TRBV30 to TRBJ1-5; D uncertain. The germline CDR1 and CDR2 sequences are GTSNPN and SVGIG (reference sequence). V was shortened by 2 bases and J by 3 bases, with 8 bases between the two germline ends. The CDR3 length is 13 residues. In DNA form, the CDR3 reads TGTGCCTGGAGTCCAGATGACAATCAGCCCCAGCATTTT. Translation gives CAWSPDDNQPQHF.

The chain uses TRBV27 and TRBJ2-2, with 8 nucleotides matching TRBD2. CDR1 is MNHEY and CDR2 is SMNVEV in the germline V gene (reference sequence). The CDR3 contains 17 residues. V lost 4 bases, J lost 3 bases, and 10 bases stayed unmatched. CDR3 nucleotides: TGTGCCAGCAGTTATACCTCCGGGACTAGACACACCGGGGAGCTGTTTTTT. It yields the protein CASSYTSGTRHTGELFF.

This clone occurred a few times. V and J are TRBV28 and TRBJ2-5, with TRBD2 identical over 13 bases. Germline CDR1 MDHEN, CDR2 SYDVKM. V dropped 8 bases and J dropped 2; count of bases not matched to a gene: 5. This CDR3 has 15 amino acids. CDR3 DNA: TGTGCCAGCCGGGGGACTAGCGGGGCACAAGAGACCCAGTACTTC. Residues: CASRGTSGAQETQYF.

This clone was counted between two and nine times. This rearrangement joins TRBV11-2 to TRBJ2-3; 8 bases line up with TRBD1. After removal of 6 bases from V and 2 bases from J, the junction contained 13 bases not matched to a gene. The CDR3 consists of 17 residues. Germline V gives CDR1 SGHAT, CDR2 FQNNGV. The CDR3 DNA reads TGTGCCAGCAGAACCCCTGGCAGGGGGCGTAACACAGATACGCAGTATTTT. Its translation is CASRTPGRGRNTDTQYF.

This clone was counted between two and nine times. The genes are TRBV28 and TRBJ2-5; a weak D match, TRBD2 (6 bases). The CDR3 runs to 11 residues. The V gene's germline CDR1 is MDHEN and CDR2 SYDVKM. The V end was cut by 11 bases, the J end by 5 bases, with 12 bases between. CDR3 protein: CAHGGMETQYF. DNA for the CDR3: TGTGCCCACGGAGGGATGGAGACCCAGTACTTC.

This clone has just a few counts. The V and J genes are TRBV5-4 and TRBJ1-4; D is perhaps TRBD1 (5 bases). V lost 0 bases and J 8 bases, leaving 11 bases between the germline ends. This CDR3 contains 14 residues. The germline V gene has CDR1 SGHNT and CDR2 YYREEE (reference sequence). The CDR3 DNA reads as TGTGCCAGCAGCTTGGGGCAGGGCAAGGAAAAACTGTTTTTT. It is translated as CASSLGQGKEKLFF.

The chain has TRBV5-1 and TRBJ2-7, with 10 bases aligning to TRBD1. Germline assignment: CDR1 SGHRS and CDR2 YFSETQ. Trimming cost V 1 base and J 11 bases; bases outside gene matches: 6. The CDR3 spans 13 residues. CDR3 nucleotide sequence: TGCGCCAGCAGCTTGTTGACAGGGGGCGGGAAGTACTTC. As protein: CASSLLTGGGKYF.

The chain recombines TRBV5-8 with TRBJ1-1; 7 bases line up with TRBD1. The junction had 4 bases not matched to a gene; V was cut back by 7 bases and J by 4 bases. The CDR3 sequence is 12 residues long. Germline V gene data show CDR1 as SGHTS and CDR2 as YDEGEE. In DNA form, the CDR3 reads TGTGCCAGCCAACACAGGGGCACTGAAGCTTTCTTT. Translation gives CASQHRGTEAFF.

V is TRBV7-2 and J is TRBJ1-4; 11 bases agree with TRBD1. Looked up from germline, CDR1 is SGHTA and CDR2 is FQGNSA. V was pared by 7 bases and J by 7 bases, with 5 bases of the junction left unmatched. The CDR3 sequence is 14 residues long. CDR3 coding DNA: TGTGCCAGCACCCCAGGACAGGGGGCTGAAAAACTGTTTTTT. This gives the protein CASTPGQGAEKLFF.

This clone was picked up a small number of times. The rearrangement uses TRBV21-1 and TRBJ2-7; TRBD2 was called by the table and not checked on the DNA. TRBV21-1 is classified as a pseudogene. The CDR3 sequence is 16 residues long. The CDR3 loop is CASSKVRTSGNYEQYF. In DNA, the CDR3 is TGTGCCAGCAGCAAAGTCAGGACTAGCGGGAACTACGAGCAGTACTTC.

This clone showed up just a few times. The rearrangement joins TRBV6-5 to TRBJ2-3, with 8 bases aligning to TRBD1. J lost 0 bases, V lost 6 bases, and 2 bases had no gene match. CDR1 is MNHEY and CDR2 is SVGAGI in the germline V gene. CDR3 length equals 14 residues. In DNA form, the CDR3 reads TGTGCCAGCAGGCGGACAGGGAGCACAGATACGCAGTATTTT. Protein product: CASRRTGSTDTQYF.

This clone was seen only a few times. This chain links TRBV30 with TRBJ2-5; no clear D. The V gene's germline CDR1 is GTSNPN and CDR2 SVGIG (reference sequence). Between the trimmed V and J ends, which lost 0 bases and 5 bases, there was a span of 10 bases. This CDR3 region has 13 residues. The CDR3 loop is CAWSVPPRETQYF. Here the CDR3 DNA reads TGTGCCTGGAGTGTACCTCCACGGGAGACCCAGTACTTC.

This clone showed up just a few times. This chain uses TRBV5-1 with TRBJ1-2, with TRBD1 matching over 7 bases. The CDR3 consists of 14 residues. Germline CDR1 and CDR2: SGHRS and YFSETQ. J lost 2 bases, V lost 2 bases, and 3 bases had no gene match. The CDR3: CASSLPTGNYGYTF. Written as DNA, the CDR3 is TGCGCCAGCAGCTTACCGACAGGGAACTATGGCTACACCTTC.